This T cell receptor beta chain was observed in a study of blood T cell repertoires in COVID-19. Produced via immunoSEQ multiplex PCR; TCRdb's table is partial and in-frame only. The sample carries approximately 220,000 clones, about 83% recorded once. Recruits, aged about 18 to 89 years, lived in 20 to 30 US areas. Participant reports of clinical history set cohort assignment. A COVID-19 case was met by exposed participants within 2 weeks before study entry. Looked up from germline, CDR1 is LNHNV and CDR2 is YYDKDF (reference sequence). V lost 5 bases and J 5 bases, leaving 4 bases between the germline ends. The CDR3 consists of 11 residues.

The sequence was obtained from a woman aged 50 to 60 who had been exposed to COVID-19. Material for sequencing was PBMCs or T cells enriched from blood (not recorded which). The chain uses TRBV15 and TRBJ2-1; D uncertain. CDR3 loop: CATSQDNEQFF. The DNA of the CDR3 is TGTGCCACCAGCCAGGACAATGAGCAGTTCTTC.